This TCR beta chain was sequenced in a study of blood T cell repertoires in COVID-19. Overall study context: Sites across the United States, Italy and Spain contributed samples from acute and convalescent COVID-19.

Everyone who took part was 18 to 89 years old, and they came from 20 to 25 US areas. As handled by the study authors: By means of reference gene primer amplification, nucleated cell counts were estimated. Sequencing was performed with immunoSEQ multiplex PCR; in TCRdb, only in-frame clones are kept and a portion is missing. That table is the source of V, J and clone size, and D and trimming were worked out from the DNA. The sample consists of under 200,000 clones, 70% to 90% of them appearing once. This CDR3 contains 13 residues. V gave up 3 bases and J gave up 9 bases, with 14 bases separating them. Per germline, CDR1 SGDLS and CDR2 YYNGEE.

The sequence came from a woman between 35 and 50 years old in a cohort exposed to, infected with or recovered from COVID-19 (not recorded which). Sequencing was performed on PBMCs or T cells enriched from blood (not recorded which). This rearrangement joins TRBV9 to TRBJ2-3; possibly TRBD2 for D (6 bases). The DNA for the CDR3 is TGTGCCAGCAGCGATGGAGTAGCGGAAACGCAGTATTTT. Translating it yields CASSDGVAETQYF.